This TCR beta chain was recorded in a study of CD4 T cell repertoires and nickel (dated by TCRdb to between 2020 and 2021). About this clonotype itself: Its antigen target is currently unknown. No base quality values were provided; no much bigger clone lies one nucleotide off.

Counted from cysteine to phenylalanine, this CDR3 has 14 amino acids. The retained sequence is limited to the CDR3, 42 bases, with the frame set at the first base. V gives up 1 base and J gives up 4 bases, and the segment between their germline ends measures 10 bases. Library preparation employed RT-PCR. The sequencer was an Illumina MiSeq. TCRdb's own reprocessing of the public reads used fastp at Q25 and MiXCR and kept productive beta chains. Records with the same CDR3 protein are collapsed into one entry carrying the most frequent genes and DNA. The sample data list about 310 distinct CDR3 sequences, and around 50% of these were observed just once. The ten largest clones represent 28% of the sample.

Input material: CD4+ T cells from blood, not recorded whether cultured. The receptor comes from a human donor in a nickel allergy study, with or without nickel allergy (not recorded which). It is not recorded whether this sample comes from one donor or several. Recombination joined TRBV12-3 or TRBV12-4 with TRBJ1-1; TRBD1 might be the D gene, on 5 matching bases. The sequenced DNA: TGTGCCAGCAGTTTAGTGCAGGGAACCACTGAAGCTTTCTTT. This gives the protein CASSLVQGTTEAFF.